Shown below are 18 T cell receptor beta chains from a single sample sequenced in a study of T-cell reconstitution after alpha-beta-depleted transplantation in children. Unique molecular identifiers were used in preparing the TCRbeta library. From the PCR reads, TCRdb called clonotypes with MiXCR, one entry per CDR3 protein. Among 400,000 to 550,000 distinct CDR3 sequences listed, roughly a tenth were seen once. The sequencing here drew on PBMCs, taken before TCRalphabeta/CD19-depleted stem cell transplant. Receptors were obtained from a child aged 2-15 years with inherited bone marrow failure, due to receive a stem cell transplant.

As regards this clonotype: A much larger clone lies a single base off, so this may be a read error. The V call is TRBV4-1, the J call TRBJ2-5; possibly TRBD1 for D (6 bases). The V and J ends lost 1 base and 3 bases respectively, with 12 bases between them. This CDR3 is built from 15 residues. The V gene's germline CDR1 is MGHRA and CDR2 YSYEKL. In nucleotides, the CDR3 is TGCGCCAGCAGCCAAGGACAGGCTTGGGAAGAGACCCAGTACTTC. It yields the protein CASSQGQAWEETQYF.

This clonotype has at least ten counts. In DNA form, the CDR3 reads TGTGCCATAAATTCCTTGAGGCCGAACGGACCCCTCCACTTT. Protein product: CAINSLRPNGPLHF. The chain recombines TRBV2 with TRBJ1-6; D remains unclear. This CDR3 spans 14 amino acids. The V end was cut by 10 bases, the J end by 12 bases, with 22 bases between. The germline V gene encodes CDR1 SNHLY and CDR2 FYNNEI.

This clonotype was picked up many times. The rearrangement links TRBV12-3 or TRBV12-4 to TRBJ1-2; tentatively, D is TRBD1 (6 bases). Deletions cut 1 base from V and 4 bases from J, with 10 bases between. This CDR3 contains 14 residues. The CDR3 bases are TGTGCCAGCAGTTTAGATCGGGACACCTATGGCTACACCTTC. It yields the protein CASSLDRDTYGYTF.

This clonotype has at least ten counts. The rearrangement joins TRBV11-2 to TRBJ2-7; D ambiguous. V was shortened by 3 bases and J by 7 bases, with 7 bases between the two germline ends. The CDR3 loop spans 11 amino acids. Germline-derived CDR1 and CDR2 are SGHAT and FQNNGV. The CDR3 here is CASSLLQEQYF. The CDR3 DNA reads as TGTGCCAGCAGCTTGCTTCAAGAGCAGTACTTC.

J is TRBJ1-5 and V is TRBV4-3, with 10 bases aligning to TRBD1. The germline gives CDR1 LGHNA, CDR2 YSLEER. V shed 4 bases and J 2 bases; nucleotides not matched to a gene: 2. CDR3 length: 15 amino acids. As DNA, the CDR3 is TGCGCCAGCAGCCGAGGGACAGGGGGCAATCAGCCCCAGCATTTT. Encoded protein: CASSRGTGGNQPQHF.

This clonotype was seen repeatedly, ten times or more. The chain carries TRBV18 and TRBJ1-1; the D gene is possibly TRBD1 (6 bases). The V gene lost 3 bases and the J gene lost 4 bases, with 12 bases spanning the gap. This CDR3 spans 14 amino acids. Germline V gives CDR1 KGHSH, CDR2 LQKENI. The CDR3 reads CASSPTGSGTEAFF. CDR3 in DNA: TGTGCCAGCTCACCGACAGGCTCGGGCACTGAAGCTTTCTTT.

The chain couples TRBV24-1 to TRBJ2-1; weak D call: TRBD2 (6 bases). V was clipped by 7 bases and J by 0 bases, with 15 bases between them. Germline CDR1 reads KGHDR; CDR2 reads SFDVKD. The CDR3 is made up of 16 amino acids. As DNA, the CDR3 is TGTGCCACCAGAGGGACTCTACCTCGCTCCTACAATGAGCAGTTCTTC. It specifies CATRGTLPRSYNEQFF.

This clonotype came up many times. The chain has TRBV18 and TRBJ2-7, with a weak D call TRBD2 (5 bases). Germline V gene sequence: CDR1 KGHSH, CDR2 LQKENI. The V and J ends lost 4 bases and 2 bases respectively, with 12 bases between them. The CDR3 is 14 amino acids. Here the CDR3 reads CASSRSLEPYEQYF. The DNA of the CDR3 is TGTGCCAGCTCACGGTCACTAGAACCCTACGAGCAGTACTTC.

This clonotype was detected ten times or more. The gene calls are TRBV27 and TRBJ2-2; D not certain. The CDR3 runs to 13 residues. CDR1 MNHEY and CDR2 SMNVEV come from the germline V gene (reference sequence). Trimming cost V 8 bases and J 7 bases, with 14 bases left between them. Here the CDR3 reads CASVGIRGGELFF. As DNA, the CDR3 is TGTGCCAGCGTGGGAATTAGAGGCGGGGAGCTGTTTTTT.

This clonotype was seen ten or more times. The chain has TRBV29-1 and TRBJ2-2; 9 bases fit TRBD1. After removal of 4 bases from V and 3 bases from J, the junction contained 6 bases not matched to a gene. The CDR3 loop spans 15 amino acids. In germline, CDR1 is SQVTM, CDR2 ANQGSEA. The CDR3, as DNA: TGCAGCGTTGGAACAGGGGGCGCGGACACCGGGGAGCTGTTTTTT. It yields the protein CSVGTGGADTGELFF.

At least ten counts were recorded for this clonotype. V and J are TRBV7-8 and TRBJ2-7; no definite D call. The V end lost 1 base, the J end lost 3 bases, and 13 bases lay between the germline ends. The CDR3 is 15 residues long. Per germline, CDR1 SGHVS and CDR2 FQNEAQ. The CDR3 reads CASSLGRSGDYEQYF. In nucleotides, the CDR3 is TGTGCCAGCAGCTTAGGCCGGTCAGGAGACTACGAGCAGTACTTC.

This clonotype was detected many times. The chain carries TRBV3-1 and TRBJ2-3, with TRBD1 as a possible D gene (5 bases). CDR3 length: 13 amino acids. V was trimmed by 4 bases and J by 4 bases, leaving 9 bases between them. Germline V lookup: CDR1 LGHDT, CDR2 YNNKEL (reference sequence). The CDR3 DNA reads as TGTGCCAGCAGCCGGGGCCAAGCAGATACGCAGTATTTT. It specifies CASSRGQADTQYF.

The table lists this clonotype with many counts. This rearrangement joins TRBV28 to TRBJ1-2; D may be TRBD1 (5 bases). Germline V lookup: CDR1 MDHEN, CDR2 SYDVKM. The V gene lost 2 bases and the J gene lost 5 bases, with 15 bases spanning the gap. This CDR3 spans 15 amino acids. DNA for the CDR3: TGTGCCAGCAGTTTAGTTCCGGGGGGGGGTTATGGCTACACCTTC. Protein: CASSLVPGGGYGYTF.

Ten or more counts support this clonotype. The J gene is TRBJ1-3, the V gene TRBV4-1; D is uncertain. Germline CDR1 is MGHRA and CDR2 is YSYEKL. CDR3 size: 15 residues. V was cut by 3 bases and J by 0 bases, with 9 bases left in between. The CDR3 spells CASSHPVGSGNTIYF. In DNA form, the CDR3 reads TGCGCCAGCAGCCATCCCGTGGGCTCTGGAAACACCATATATTTT.

This clonotype appeared many times. The V gene is TRBV6-5, the J gene TRBJ2-3, with D unresolved. The ends were cut back, 8 bases at V and 6 bases at J, with 3 bases in the middle. CDR1 is MNHEY and CDR2 is SVGAGI in the germline V gene. CDR3 length: 9 residues. The CDR3 sequence: CASRDTQYF. The CDR3 nucleotides read TGTGCCAGCCGGGATACGCAGTATTTT.

There are many counts of this clonotype. The rearrangement links TRBV7-9 to TRBJ2-2, with D tentatively TRBD1 (5 bases). The CDR3 runs to 13 residues. Trimming took 5 bases from V and 5 from J, leaving 9 bases between them. From germline, CDR1 is SEHNR and CDR2 FQNEAQ (reference sequence). In nucleotides, the CDR3 is TGTGCCAGCAGCCCGGCAGGGACCGGGGAGCTGTTTTTT. Translated: CASSPAGTGELFF.

This clonotype was observed a few times. A read error may explain this, as a much larger clone is one base away. The CDR3 loop reads CCARVPLASFYNEQFF. DNA for the CDR3: TGCTGTGCTAGAGTACCCCTAGCGTCTTTCTACAATGAGCAGTTCTTC. V gene TRBV20-1 combines with J gene TRBJ2-1; the D gene is possibly TRBD2 (6 bases). The CDR3 sequence is 16 residues long. CDR1 is DFQATT and CDR2 is SNEGSKA in the germline V gene (reference sequence).

The sample holds many counts of this clonotype. CDR3 in amino acids: CSARGTSGSGLEVETQYF. CDR3 DNA: TGCAGTGCTAGAGGGACTAGCGGGAGTGGATTGGAGGTAGAGACCCAGTACTTC. This chain uses TRBV20-1 with TRBJ2-5, with TRBD2 identical over 13 bases. V was clipped by 1 base and J by 4 bases; unmatched bases: 12. Germline V gives CDR1 DFQATT, CDR2 SNEGSKA (reference sequence). The CDR3 is made up of 18 amino acids.